A single sample gave rise to the 27 T cell receptor beta chains below, sequenced in a study of early T cells in non-severe SARS-CoV-2 infection. TCRdb called the 5' RACE reads again in MiXCR, with one record for every CDR3 protein. This table holds under 85,000 distinct CDR3 sequences, 12% found once. Sequencing used whole blood. All receptors come from an adult who was a healthcare worker with PCR-confirmed SARS-CoV-2 infection or an uninfected control (not recorded which).

This clonotype was counted ten times or more. The chain is built from TRBV6-6 and TRBJ1-6; 8 bases match TRBD1. V shed 3 bases, J shed 7 bases, and the junction held 2 bases outside the gene matches. The CDR3 length is 14 residues. Germline CDR1 is MNHNY and CDR2 is SVGAGI (reference sequence). In nucleotides, the CDR3 is TGTGCCAGCAGTTATCGGACAGGGAATTCACCCCTCCACTTT. Its translation: CASSYRTGNSPLHF.

The chain is built from TRBV19 and TRBJ2-2, with D perhaps given as TRBD1 or TRBD2 (6 bases each). Germline values: CDR1 LNHDA, CDR2 SQIVND (reference sequence). V dropped 3 bases and J dropped 1 base, with 15 bases sitting between them. CDR3 size: 17 residues. The CDR3 DNA reads as TGTGCCAGTAGTATGAGGAGGGCAGGGGAGAACACCGGGGAGCTGTTTTTT. Translation: CASSMRRAGENTGELFF.

This chain connects TRBV7-9 to TRBJ2-7, with 10 bases that match TRBD1. There are 14 residues in the CDR3. Trimming took 5 bases from V and 3 from J; bases not matched to a gene: 4. Germline CDR1 reads SEHNR; CDR2 reads FQNEAQ (reference sequence). The CDR3, as DNA: TGTGCCAGCAGCCCCCGGACAGGGGGCTACGAGCAGTACTTC. As protein: CASSPRTGGYEQYF.

This clonotype was seen a handful of times. This chain joins TRBV7-9 and TRBJ2-1, with 11 bases that match TRBD2. CDR3 length: 17 residues. J was trimmed by 8 bases and V by 1 base; bases with no gene match: 10. Germline-derived CDR1 and CDR2 are SEHNR and FQNEAQ (reference sequence). CDR3 in amino acids: CASSLGGLAGGHDEQFF. The DNA for the CDR3 is TGTGCCAGCAGCTTAGGGGGCCTAGCGGGAGGTCACGATGAGCAGTTCTTC.

This chain uses TRBV11-3 with TRBJ2-3, with D possibly TRBD1 on 5 matching bases. The CDR3 sequence is 14 residues long. Germline V gene data show CDR1 as SGHNT and CDR2 as YENEEA. Trimming took 5 bases from V and 2 from J, leaving 11 bases between them. The CDR3 DNA is TGTGCCAGCAGCCCCGGCAGGGCCACAGATACGCAGTATTTT. Protein sequence: CASSPGRATDTQYF.

The chain carries TRBV10-3 and TRBJ1-2; the D gene is possibly TRBD1 (6 bases). The germline V gene has CDR1 ENHRY and CDR2 SYGVKD. V shed 6 bases and J shed 1 base, with 12 bases lying between them. The CDR3 contains 14 residues. CDR3 sequence (DNA): TGTGCCATCAGGGGGGGCCTGCTTAACTATGGCTACACCTTC. Its protein product is CAIRGGLLNYGYTF.

The chain links TRBV7-9 to TRBJ2-7; D is possibly TRBD1 or TRBD2 (6 bases each). The CDR3 loop spans 12 amino acids. V was pared by 1 base and J by 11 bases, with 12 bases between. Per germline, CDR1 SEHNR and CDR2 FQNEAQ (reference sequence). CDR3 bases: TGTGCCAGCAGCTTAGAAGGGGGGCGTGAGTACTTC. It is translated as CASSLEGGREYF.

The genes are TRBV7-8 and TRBJ2-2, with D perhaps given as TRBD1 or TRBD2 (5 bases each). Germline CDR1 reads SGHVS; CDR2 reads FQNEAQ. This CDR3 has 16 residues. V was cut by 3 bases and J by 6 bases, with 17 bases left in between. CDR3 in amino acids: CASSFTGTQRAGELFF. CDR3 DNA sequence: TGTGCCAGCAGCTTTACCGGGACCCAGAGGGCCGGGGAGCTGTTTTTT. Using reference TRBV7-8 and TRBJ2-2 for the parts outside the CDR3, the full variable domain is GAGVSQSPRYKVAKRGQDVALRCDPISGHVSLFWYQQALGQGPEFLTYFQNEAQLDKSGLPSDRFFAERPEGSVSTLKIQRTQQEDSAVYLCASSFTGTQRAGELFFGEGSRLTVL.

In this sample, this clonotype turned up many times. The chain has TRBV6-6 and TRBJ1-2; the D gene is possibly TRBD1 (5 bases). The V and J ends lost 0 bases and 1 base respectively, with 18 bases between them. The CDR3 is made up of 18 amino acids. Germline V gene sequence: CDR1 MNHNY, CDR2 SVGAGI (reference sequence). In DNA, the CDR3 is TGTGCCAGCAGTTACTCGAAGGGACCCTTAGATCTTAACTATGGCTACACCTTC. Translating it yields CASSYSKGPLDLNYGYTF.

The sample holds many counts of this clonotype. CDR3 in DNA: TGTGCCAGCAGCCCCCCCTTCAGGGTTGGTAATGAGCAGTTCTTC. Protein: CASSPPFRVGNEQFF. This chain uses TRBV7-9 with TRBJ2-1; a weak D match, TRBD1 (5 bases). V was pared by 5 bases and J by 7 bases, with 18 bases between. The CDR3 covers 15 residues. The germline CDR1 and CDR2 sequences are SEHNR and FQNEAQ (reference sequence).

This clonotype was detected many times. The chain uses TRBV28 and TRBJ2-7; D remains unclear. The CDR3 spans 11 residues. Germline V CDR1 and CDR2: MDHEN, SYDVKM. Trimming removed 5 bases at V and 6 bases at J, with 8 bases between. The CDR3 region is CASSPTREQYF. CDR3 sequence (DNA): TGTGCCAGCAGTCCCACACGCGAGCAGTACTTC. Using reference TRBV28 and TRBJ2-7 for the parts outside the CDR3, the full variable domain is DVKVTQSSRYLVKRTGEKVFLECVQDMDHENMFWYRQDPGLGLRLIYFSYDVKMKEKGDIPEGYSVSREKKERFSLILESASTNQTSMYLCASSPTREQYFGPGTRLTVT.

This clonotype was seen at least ten times. The chain couples TRBV20-1 to TRBJ2-4; D is possibly TRBD1 (6 bases). V lost 3 bases to trimming and J lost 8 bases, with 14 bases between them. From germline, CDR1 is DFQATT and CDR2 SNEGSKA (reference sequence). The CDR3 has 13 amino acids. This CDR3 reads CSARGRGWDIQYF. Here the CDR3 DNA reads TGCAGTGCTAGGGGCAGGGGCTGGGACATTCAGTACTTC.

This clonotype was observed many times. For the CDR3, the DNA is TGCAGCGTGGGAGAGGGAAATTCACCCCTCCACTTT. It is translated as CSVGEGNSPLHF. V usage is TRBV29-1 and J usage is TRBJ1-6; no firm D call. The CDR3 consists of 12 residues. The germline gives CDR1 SQVTM, CDR2 ANQGSEA. The ends were cut back, 6 bases at V and 7 bases at J, with 10 bases in the middle.

This chain uses TRBV9 with TRBJ1-4, with 7 bases identical to TRBD1. Germline CDR1 and CDR2: SGDLS and YYNGEE. J gave up 4 bases and V 4 bases, and 4 bases lay outside the gene matches. The CDR3 extends over 14 amino acids. The CDR3 DNA sequence: TGTGCCAGCAGCTGGGGACAGAGTAATGAAAAACTGTTTTTT. Translated, it gives CASSWGQSNEKLFF. The full variable domain, its missing parts supplied by reference TRBV9 and TRBJ1-4, is DSGVTQTPKHLITATGQRVTLRCSPRSGDLSVYWYQQSLDQGLQFLIQYYNGEERAKGNILERFSAQQFPDLHSELNLSSLELGDSALYFCASSWGQSNEKLFFGSGTQLSVL.

CDR3 sequence (DNA): TGTGCCAGCATCCGAGAGTCCCTAGCGGGAAGCACAGATACGCAGTATTTT. Its translation is CASIRESLAGSTDTQYF. The chain uses TRBV11-3 and TRBJ2-3, with TRBD2 matching over 9 bases. Germline lookup yields CDR1 SGHNT and CDR2 YENEEA. The junction had 11 bases not matched to a gene; V was cut back by 7 bases and J by 0 bases. This CDR3 region has 17 residues.

At least ten counts were recorded for this clonotype. The chain employs TRBV7-2 and TRBJ2-2, with D maybe TRBD2 (6 bases). Trimming left V 0 bases short and J 5 bases short, with 13 bases between. Germline CDR1 and CDR2: SGHTA and FQGNSA. The CDR3 length is 16 residues. The CDR3 sequence: CASSLALAGRTGELFF. The DNA of the CDR3 is TGTGCCAGCAGCTTAGCGCTAGCTGGGAGGACCGGGGAGCTGTTTTTT.

The chain recombines TRBV5-1 with TRBJ1-1; D gene ambiguous. The V gene's germline CDR1 is SGHRS and CDR2 YFSETQ. Trimming took 3 bases from V and 1 from J, leaving 10 bases between them. The CDR3 has 14 amino acids. DNA for the CDR3: TGCGCCAGCAGCTCATCGGTAGGGAACACTGAAGCTTTCTTT. This codes for CASSSSVGNTEAFF. Filled out from reference TRBV5-1 and TRBJ1-1, the complete variable domain reads KAGVTQTPRYLIKTRGQQVTLSCSPISGHRSVSWYQQTPGQGLQFLFEYFSETQRNKGNFPGRFSGRQFSNSRSEMNVSTLELGDSALYLCASSSSVGNTEAFFGQGTRLTVV.

The chain uses TRBV20-1 and TRBJ2-1, with 11 bases that match TRBD2. This CDR3 is 14 amino acids long. V lost 0 bases, J lost 10 bases, and 5 bases stayed unmatched. The germline V gene has CDR1 DFQATT and CDR2 SNEGSKA (reference sequence). The CDR3 protein is CSARDQLAGAEQFF. The CDR3 coding sequence is TGCAGTGCTAGAGATCAACTAGCGGGAGCCGAGCAGTTCTTC.

This clonotype has more than one count but fewer than ten. V usage is TRBV20-1 and J usage is TRBJ2-1; 8 nucleotides line up with TRBD2. Trimming removed 5 bases from V and 10 bases from J; junction bases left unmatched: 7. The CDR3 contains 12 residues. Per the germline V gene, CDR1 is DFQATT and CDR2 is SNEGSKA (reference sequence). The CDR3 loop reads CSAGSGKAEQFF. The DNA for the CDR3 is TGCAGTGCTGGTAGCGGGAAGGCGGAGCAGTTCTTC.

With regard to this clonotype: This sequence may be a read error, since a much larger clone differs from it by one base. V and J are TRBV11-2 and TRBJ2-7; either TRBD1 or TRBD2 may supply D (5 bases each). Germline V lookup: CDR1 SGHAT, CDR2 FQNNGV. The CDR3 is made up of 14 amino acids. In nucleotides, the CDR3 is TGTGTCAGCAGCTCCGGGGCAGTTCCCTACGAGCAGTACTTC. As protein: CVSSSGAVPYEQYF. Full variable domain (missing parts from reference TRBV11-2 and TRBJ2-7): EAGVAQSPRYKIIEKRQSVAFWCNPISGHATLYWYQQILGQGPKLLIQFQNNGVVDDSQLPKDRFSAERLKGVDSTLKIQPAKLEDSAVYLCVSSSGAVPYEQYFGPGTRLTVT.

The table lists this clonotype with a few counts. The rearrangement links TRBV5-5 to TRBJ2-2; D ambiguous. CDR3 size: 15 residues. V was pared by 1 base and J by 1 base, with 8 bases between. Germline V gene data show CDR1 as SGHKS and CDR2 as YYEKEE (reference sequence). CDR3 DNA sequence: TGTGCCAGCAGCTTGCTCGAACGGAACACCGGGGAGCTGTTTTTT. Translating gives CASSLLERNTGELFF.

There are a few counts of this clonotype. For the CDR3, the DNA is TGTGCCACCAGTGATTTCAATGAGCAGTTCTTC. Residues: CATSDFNEQFF. The chain employs TRBV24-1 and TRBJ2-1; D gene ambiguous. V was trimmed by 1 base and J by 6 bases, leaving 0 bases between them. Germline-derived CDR1 and CDR2 are KGHDR and SFDVKD. CDR3 size: 11 residues.

This clonotype showed up just a few times. This chain uses TRBV7-9 with TRBJ1-2; 7 bases agree with TRBD1. Looked up from germline, CDR1 is SEHNR and CDR2 is FQNEAQ (reference sequence). The CDR3 has 18 amino acids. The V and J ends lost 3 bases and 3 bases, in that order; junction bases with no gene match: 16. CDR3 region: CASSLSPPNRGIHYGYTF. The DNA for the CDR3 is TGTGCCAGCAGCTTGAGTCCGCCAAACAGGGGAATTCACTATGGCTACACCTTC.

The sample holds many counts of this clonotype. The chain employs TRBV30 and TRBJ2-1; D not resolved. This CDR3 region has 14 residues. V shed 0 bases and J shed 15 bases, with 21 bases lying between them. The germline V gene encodes CDR1 GTSNPN and CDR2 SVGIG (reference sequence). In nucleotides, the CDR3 is TGTGCCTGGAGTGTAAACCAGGAACTGGAACTACGGTTCTTC. Residues: CAWSVNQELELRFF.

This clonotype showed up just a few times. The chain joins TRBV18 to TRBJ1-6; TRBD1 might be the D (5 bases). The CDR3 covers 15 residues. In germline, CDR1 is KGHSH, CDR2 LQKENI. V was pared by 3 bases and J by 0 bases, with 6 bases between. For the CDR3, the DNA is TGTGCCAGCTCACCGCAGGGCTCCTATAATTCACCCCTCCACTTT. This translates into CASSPQGSYNSPLHF. The full variable domain, in which reference TRBV18 and TRBJ1-6 provide the parts outside the CDR3, is NAGVMQNPRHLVRRRGQEARLRCSPMKGHSHVYWYRQLPEEGLKFMVYLQKENIIDESGMPKERFSAEFPKEGPSILRIQQVVRGDSAAYFCASSPQGSYNSPLHFGNGTRLTVT.

In this sample, this clonotype turned up a few times. This rearrangement joins TRBV28 to TRBJ2-5; perhaps TRBD2 as D (6 bases). V shed 5 bases and J shed 4 bases, with 17 bases lying between them. The CDR3 is 15 residues long. Germline values: CDR1 MDHEN, CDR2 SYDVKM. The CDR3 DNA reads TGTGCCAGCAGTCCCAGCGGAGGGTTGACAGAGACCCAGTACTTC. This encodes CASSPSGGLTETQYF. Full variable domain (rest looked up from reference TRBV28 and TRBJ2-5): DVKVTQSSRYLVKRTGEKVFLECVQDMDHENMFWYRQDPGLGLRLIYFSYDVKMKEKGDIPEGYSVSREKKERFSLILESASTNQTSMYLCASSPSGGLTETQYFGPGTRLLVL.

This chain connects TRBV28 to TRBJ1-6; no reliable D call. The CDR3 spans 12 residues. From germline, CDR1 is MDHEN and CDR2 SYDVKM. The V and J ends lost 6 bases and 9 bases respectively, with 9 bases between them. The CDR3 DNA reads as TGTGCCAGCAGGGAACCTAGTTCACCCCTCCACTTT. It translates to CASREPSSPLHF.